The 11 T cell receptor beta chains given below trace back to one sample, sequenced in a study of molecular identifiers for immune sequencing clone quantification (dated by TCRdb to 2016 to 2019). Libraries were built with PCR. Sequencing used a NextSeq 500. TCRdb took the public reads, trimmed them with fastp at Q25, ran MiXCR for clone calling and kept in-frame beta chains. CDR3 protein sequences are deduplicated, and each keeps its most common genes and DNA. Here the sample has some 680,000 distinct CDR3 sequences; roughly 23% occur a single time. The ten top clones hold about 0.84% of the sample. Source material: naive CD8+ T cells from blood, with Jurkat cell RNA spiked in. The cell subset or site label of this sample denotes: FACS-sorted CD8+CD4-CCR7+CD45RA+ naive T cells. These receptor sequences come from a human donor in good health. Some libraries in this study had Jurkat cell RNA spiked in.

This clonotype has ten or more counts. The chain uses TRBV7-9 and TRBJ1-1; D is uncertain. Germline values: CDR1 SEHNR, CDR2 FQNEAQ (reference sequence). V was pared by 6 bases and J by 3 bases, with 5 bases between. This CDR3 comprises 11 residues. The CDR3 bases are TGTGCCAGCAGTCGCGACACTGAAGCTTTCTTT. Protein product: CASSRDTEAFF.

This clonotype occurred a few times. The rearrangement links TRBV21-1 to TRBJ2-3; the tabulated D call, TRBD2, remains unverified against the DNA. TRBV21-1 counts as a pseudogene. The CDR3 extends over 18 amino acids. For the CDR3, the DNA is TGTGCCAGCAGCAAAGTATCACTAGCGGGGGGAGATACAGATACGCAGTATTTT. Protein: CASSKVSLAGGDTDTQYF.

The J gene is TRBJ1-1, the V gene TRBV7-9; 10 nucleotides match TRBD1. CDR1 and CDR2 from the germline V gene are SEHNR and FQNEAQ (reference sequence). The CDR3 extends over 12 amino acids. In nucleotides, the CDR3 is TGTGCTGGGGGACAGGGGTCTTCTGAAGCTTTCTTT. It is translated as CAGGQGSSEAFF.

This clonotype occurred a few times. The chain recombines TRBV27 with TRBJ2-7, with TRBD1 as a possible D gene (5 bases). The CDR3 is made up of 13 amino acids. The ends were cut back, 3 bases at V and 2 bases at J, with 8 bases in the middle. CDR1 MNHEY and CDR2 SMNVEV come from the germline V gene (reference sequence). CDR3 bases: TGTGCCAGCAGTTTCAGGGAAACCTACGAGCAGTACTTC. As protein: CASSFRETYEQYF.

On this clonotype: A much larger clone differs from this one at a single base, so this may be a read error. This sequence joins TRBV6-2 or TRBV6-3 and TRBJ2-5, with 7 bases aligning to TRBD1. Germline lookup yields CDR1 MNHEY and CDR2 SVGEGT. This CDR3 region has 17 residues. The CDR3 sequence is CASSYSGTATYQEPQYF. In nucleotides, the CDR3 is TGTGCCAGCAGTTACTCCGGGACAGCGACCTACCAAGAGCCCCAGTACTTC.

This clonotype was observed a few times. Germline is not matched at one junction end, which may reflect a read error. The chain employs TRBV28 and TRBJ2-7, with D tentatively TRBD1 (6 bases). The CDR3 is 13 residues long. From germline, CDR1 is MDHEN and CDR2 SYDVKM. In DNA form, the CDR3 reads TGTGCCAGCGTCGAGGACAGCTCCCACGAGCAGTACTTC. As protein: CASVEDSSHEQYF. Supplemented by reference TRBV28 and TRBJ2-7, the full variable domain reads DVKVTQSSRYLVKRTGEKVFLECVQDMDHENMFWYRQDPGLGLRLIYFSYDVKMKEKGDIPEGYSVSREKKERFSLILESASTNQTSMYLCASVEDSSHEQYFGPGTRLTVT.

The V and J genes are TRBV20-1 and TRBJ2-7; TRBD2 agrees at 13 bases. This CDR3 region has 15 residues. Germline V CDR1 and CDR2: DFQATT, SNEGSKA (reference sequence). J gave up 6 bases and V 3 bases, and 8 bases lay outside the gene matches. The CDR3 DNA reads TGCAGTGCTAGTGGGACTAGCGGGACACCTAGCGAGCAGTACTTC. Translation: CSASGTSGTPSEQYF.

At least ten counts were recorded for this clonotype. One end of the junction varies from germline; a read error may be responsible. CDR3 nucleotides: TGCGCCAGCAGCTTGGACGGTTCCTCCTACGAGCAGTACTTC. It translates to CASSLDGSSYEQYF. The chain couples TRBV27 to TRBJ2-7; D unclear. The CDR3 is 14 residues long. The germline V gene has CDR1 MNHEY and CDR2 SMNVEV (reference sequence).

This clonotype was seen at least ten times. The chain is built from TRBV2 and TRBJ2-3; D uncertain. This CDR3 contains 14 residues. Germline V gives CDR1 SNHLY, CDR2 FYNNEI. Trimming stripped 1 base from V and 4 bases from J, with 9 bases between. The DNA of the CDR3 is TGTGCCAGCAGTGAAGTGGGTGGCCCAGATACGCAGTATTTT. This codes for CASSEVGGPDTQYF.

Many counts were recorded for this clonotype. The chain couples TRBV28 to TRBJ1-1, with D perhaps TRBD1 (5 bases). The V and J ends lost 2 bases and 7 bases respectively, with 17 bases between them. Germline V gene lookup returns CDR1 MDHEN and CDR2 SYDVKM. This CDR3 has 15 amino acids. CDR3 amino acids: CASSLAPGPTGEAFF. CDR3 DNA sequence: TGTGCCAGCAGTTTAGCTCCGGGACCAACGGGTGAAGCTTTCTTT.

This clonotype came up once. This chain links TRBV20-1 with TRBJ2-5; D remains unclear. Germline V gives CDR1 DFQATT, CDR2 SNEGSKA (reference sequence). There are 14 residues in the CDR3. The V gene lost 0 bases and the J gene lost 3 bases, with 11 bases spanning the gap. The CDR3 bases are TGCAGTGCTAGAGATTGGGCCGGAGAAGAGACCCAGTACTTC. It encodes CSARDWAGEETQYF.